Listed below are T cell receptor beta chains from one sample, sequenced in a study of CD8+ T cells in alopecia areata. Libraries were prepared by immunoSEQ multiplex PCR; TCRdb keeps only in-frame clonotypes and omits some of them. The data hold about 100,000 clones, with 60% observed a single time. This sample comprised CD8+ T cells sorted from blood, obtained at approximately week 56, from a patient treated with tofacitinib. These receptors originate from a human donor with alopecia areata. Each CDR3 is given with its conserved first and last residue. The D gene is left open where the match is weak. Size tells how often a clone was seen (once, few, many) or the class of an expanded clone, and some rows leave it out.

V gene	clone size	D gene	J gene	CDR3 DNA	CDR3 protein
TRBV5-1	few	-	TRBJ2-2	TGCGCCAGCAGCTCGAGGCTCTCCTCCCTGGGTGCCATCGGGGAGCTGTTTTTT	CASSSRLSSLGAIGELFF
TRBV6-1	-	-	TRBJ1-1	TGTGCCAGCAGTGATTGGCAGCTGAACACTGAAGCTTTCTTT	CASSDWQLNTEAFF
TRBV6-1	-	-	TRBJ1-5	TGTGCCAGCAGCCCAGGCCAGGGTGGTCAGCCCCAGCATTTT	CASSPGQGGQPQHF
TRBV5-6	-	-	TRBJ1-2	TGTGCCAGCAGCTTGGGGCAACTGGACTATGGCTACACCTTC	CASSLGQLDYGYTF
TRBV7-9	-	-	TRBJ1-5	TGTGCCAGCAGCTTAGGTCGCAGGGACCTAGAGCCCCAGCATTTT	CASSLGRRDLEPQHF
TRBV11-2	many	TRBD1	TRBJ2-3	TGTGCCAGCAGCCCTCGGACAGGGGCTAGCACAGATACGCAGTATTTT	CASSPRTGASTDTQYF
TRBV10-3	-	-	TRBJ2-5	TGTGCCATCAGTGACTCTGTAGGAACGGGCCGGATACAAGAGACCCAGTACTTC	CAISDSVGTGRIQETQYF
TRBV6-1	few	-	TRBJ2-5	TGTGCCAGCTTAGAGGAAGAGACCCAGTACTTC	CASLEEETQYF
TRBV21-1	-	-	TRBJ2-3	TGTGCCAGCAATTTGGTAGCAGGGGGCCCTCGCACAGATACGCAGTATTTT	CASNLVAGGPRTDTQYF
TRBV4-1	-	-	TRBJ1-3	TGCGCCAGCAGCCCCCGGGACTTAGGAAACACCATATATTTT	CASSPRDLGNTIYF
TRBV9	few	-	TRBJ1-1	TGTGCCAGCAGCGGCAGGGGGAACACTGAAGCTTTCTTT	CASSGRGNTEAFF
TRBV28	-	TRBD1	TRBJ2-5	TGTGCCAGCAGCTTCCGGGACAGGGGGCGAGGGACCCAGTACTTC	CASSFRDRGRGTQYF
TRBV4-2	few	TRBD2	TRBJ2-2	TGTGCCAGCAGCCAAGAGATAGCGGGAACGAACACCGGGGAGCTGTTTTTT	CASSQEIAGTNTGELFF
TRBV30	-	TRBD1	TRBJ2-7	TGTGCCTGCCCAGGGACAGGGGTCAACGAGCAGTACTTC	CACPGTGVNEQYF
TRBV6-1	few	TRBD1	TRBJ1-5	TGTGCCAGCAGCAAAGACAGGGGGCTGCGTCAGCCCCAGCATTTT	CASSKDRGLRQPQHF
TRBV6-5	-	-	TRBJ1-5	TGTGCCAGCAGTCGCGGGCAGGGTCTTCAGCCCCAGCATTTT	CASSRGQGLQPQHF
TRBV4-1	-	-	TRBJ2-1	TGCGCCAGCAGCCAAGTTTGGGTTTGGAATGAGCAGTTCTTC	CASSQVWVWNEQFF
TRBV7-8	-	-	TRBJ2-7	TGTGCCAGCAGCTTACAACTCCGGGCCCCTATGAACGAGCAGTACTTC	CASSLQLRAPMNEQYF
TRBV7-3	-	-	TRBJ1-1	TGTGCCAGCAGCTTATTTCCTACTACAGGGTTCCCAAACACTGAAGCTTTCTTT	CASSLFPTTGFPNTEAFF
TRBV27	few	TRBD2	TRBJ2-2	TGTGCCAGCAGTTTATCCCTAGAAGTCCTAGCGGGCACCGGGGAGCTGTTTTTT	CASSLSLEVLAGTGELFF
TRBV14	-	-	TRBJ2-1	TGTGCCAGCAGCCTCTTAGGGCCCTACAATGAGCAGTTCTTC	CASSLLGPYNEQFF
TRBV5-1	-	-	TRBJ2-7	TGCGCCAGCAAATTTACAGACAATAGCTCCTACGAGCAGTACTTC	CASKFTDNSSYEQYF
TRBV7-9	few	-	TRBJ2-7	TGTGCCAGCAGCCTCGGCACAGGGAGCTACGAGCAGTACTTC	CASSLGTGSYEQYF
TRBV4-1	-	-	TRBJ1-5	TGCGCCAGCAGCCACCGTTTGAGGGGGGGGTTTCAGCCCCAGCATTTT	CASSHRLRGGFQPQHF
TRBV27	-	-	TRBJ2-1	TGTGCCAGCAGTTCTTGGGGACTCGGAGAGCAGTTCTTC	CASSSWGLGEQFF
TRBV27	-	-	TRBJ2-7	TGTGCCAGCAGTCAGGGCTGGTCTCTCAACGAGCAGTACTTC	CASSQGWSLNEQYF
TRBV7-9	once	TRBD1	TRBJ2-1	TGTGCCAGCAGCTTACCGTCCCGGGACAGGGGAAATGAGCAGTTCTTC	CASSLPSRDRGNEQFF
TRBV29-1	-	TRBD2	TRBJ2-1	TGCAGCGCTATTAGCGGGGGTGGCAATGAGCAGTTCTTC	CSAISGGGNEQFF
TRBV21-1	-	-	TRBJ1-1	TGTGCCAGCAGCAAAGACTTTCCGGGACAGGGGGCTGGCAGGAACACTGAAGCTTTCTTT	CASSKDFPGQGAGRNTEAFF
TRBV13	-	-	TRBJ2-5	TGTGCCAGCAGCTTGAAGGGGAACCAAGAGACCCAGTACTTC	CASSLKGNQETQYF
TRBV1	few	-	TRBJ2-3	TGCACCAGCAGCCAAGAACTGGCGGGGGCCCCAGATACGCAGTATTTT	CTSSQELAGAPDTQYF